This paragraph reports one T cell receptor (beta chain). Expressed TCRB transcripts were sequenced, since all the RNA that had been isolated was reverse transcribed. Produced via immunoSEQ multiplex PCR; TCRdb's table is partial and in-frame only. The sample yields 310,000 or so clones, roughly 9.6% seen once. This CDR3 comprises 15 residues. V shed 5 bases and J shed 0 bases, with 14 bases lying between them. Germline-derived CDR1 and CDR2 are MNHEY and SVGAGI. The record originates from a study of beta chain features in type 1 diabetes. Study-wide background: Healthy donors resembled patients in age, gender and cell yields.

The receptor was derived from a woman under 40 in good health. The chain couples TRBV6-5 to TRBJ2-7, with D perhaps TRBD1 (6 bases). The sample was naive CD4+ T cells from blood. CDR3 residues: CASSISRGSSYEQYF. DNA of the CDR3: TGTGCCAGCAGTATAAGCAGGGGCAGCTCCTACGAGCAGTACTTC.